This T cell receptor beta chain was recovered during a study of blood T cell repertoires in COVID-19. TCRdb's copy holds only in-frame clones and misses some; the assay was immunoSEQ multiplex PCR. The sample contains 250,000 to 300,000 clones, under 90% of which appear only once. This clone has a single count. The CDR3 runs 14 residues. Per germline, CDR1 SEHNR and CDR2 FQNEAQ (reference sequence). Trimming at V came to 6 bases and at J to 2 bases, leaving 6 bases not matched to a gene. V gene TRBV7-9 combines with J gene TRBJ1-2; 7 bases are shared with TRBD1. The sequence came from a woman between 40 and 55 years old who had recovered from COVID-19. The material sequenced was PBMCs or T cells enriched from blood (not recorded which). The CDR3 coding sequence is TGTGCCAGCAGACGGGACAGCGTCAACTATGGCTACACCTTC. Encoded protein: CASRRDSVNYGYTF. The variable domain in full, with the rest retrieved from reference TRBV7-9 and TRBJ1-2, is DTGVSQNPRHKITKRGQNVTFRCDPISEHNRLYWYRQTLGQGPEFLTYFQNEAQLEKSRLLSDRFSAERPKGSFSTLEIQRTEQGDSAMYLCASRRDSVNYGYTFGSGTRLTVV.